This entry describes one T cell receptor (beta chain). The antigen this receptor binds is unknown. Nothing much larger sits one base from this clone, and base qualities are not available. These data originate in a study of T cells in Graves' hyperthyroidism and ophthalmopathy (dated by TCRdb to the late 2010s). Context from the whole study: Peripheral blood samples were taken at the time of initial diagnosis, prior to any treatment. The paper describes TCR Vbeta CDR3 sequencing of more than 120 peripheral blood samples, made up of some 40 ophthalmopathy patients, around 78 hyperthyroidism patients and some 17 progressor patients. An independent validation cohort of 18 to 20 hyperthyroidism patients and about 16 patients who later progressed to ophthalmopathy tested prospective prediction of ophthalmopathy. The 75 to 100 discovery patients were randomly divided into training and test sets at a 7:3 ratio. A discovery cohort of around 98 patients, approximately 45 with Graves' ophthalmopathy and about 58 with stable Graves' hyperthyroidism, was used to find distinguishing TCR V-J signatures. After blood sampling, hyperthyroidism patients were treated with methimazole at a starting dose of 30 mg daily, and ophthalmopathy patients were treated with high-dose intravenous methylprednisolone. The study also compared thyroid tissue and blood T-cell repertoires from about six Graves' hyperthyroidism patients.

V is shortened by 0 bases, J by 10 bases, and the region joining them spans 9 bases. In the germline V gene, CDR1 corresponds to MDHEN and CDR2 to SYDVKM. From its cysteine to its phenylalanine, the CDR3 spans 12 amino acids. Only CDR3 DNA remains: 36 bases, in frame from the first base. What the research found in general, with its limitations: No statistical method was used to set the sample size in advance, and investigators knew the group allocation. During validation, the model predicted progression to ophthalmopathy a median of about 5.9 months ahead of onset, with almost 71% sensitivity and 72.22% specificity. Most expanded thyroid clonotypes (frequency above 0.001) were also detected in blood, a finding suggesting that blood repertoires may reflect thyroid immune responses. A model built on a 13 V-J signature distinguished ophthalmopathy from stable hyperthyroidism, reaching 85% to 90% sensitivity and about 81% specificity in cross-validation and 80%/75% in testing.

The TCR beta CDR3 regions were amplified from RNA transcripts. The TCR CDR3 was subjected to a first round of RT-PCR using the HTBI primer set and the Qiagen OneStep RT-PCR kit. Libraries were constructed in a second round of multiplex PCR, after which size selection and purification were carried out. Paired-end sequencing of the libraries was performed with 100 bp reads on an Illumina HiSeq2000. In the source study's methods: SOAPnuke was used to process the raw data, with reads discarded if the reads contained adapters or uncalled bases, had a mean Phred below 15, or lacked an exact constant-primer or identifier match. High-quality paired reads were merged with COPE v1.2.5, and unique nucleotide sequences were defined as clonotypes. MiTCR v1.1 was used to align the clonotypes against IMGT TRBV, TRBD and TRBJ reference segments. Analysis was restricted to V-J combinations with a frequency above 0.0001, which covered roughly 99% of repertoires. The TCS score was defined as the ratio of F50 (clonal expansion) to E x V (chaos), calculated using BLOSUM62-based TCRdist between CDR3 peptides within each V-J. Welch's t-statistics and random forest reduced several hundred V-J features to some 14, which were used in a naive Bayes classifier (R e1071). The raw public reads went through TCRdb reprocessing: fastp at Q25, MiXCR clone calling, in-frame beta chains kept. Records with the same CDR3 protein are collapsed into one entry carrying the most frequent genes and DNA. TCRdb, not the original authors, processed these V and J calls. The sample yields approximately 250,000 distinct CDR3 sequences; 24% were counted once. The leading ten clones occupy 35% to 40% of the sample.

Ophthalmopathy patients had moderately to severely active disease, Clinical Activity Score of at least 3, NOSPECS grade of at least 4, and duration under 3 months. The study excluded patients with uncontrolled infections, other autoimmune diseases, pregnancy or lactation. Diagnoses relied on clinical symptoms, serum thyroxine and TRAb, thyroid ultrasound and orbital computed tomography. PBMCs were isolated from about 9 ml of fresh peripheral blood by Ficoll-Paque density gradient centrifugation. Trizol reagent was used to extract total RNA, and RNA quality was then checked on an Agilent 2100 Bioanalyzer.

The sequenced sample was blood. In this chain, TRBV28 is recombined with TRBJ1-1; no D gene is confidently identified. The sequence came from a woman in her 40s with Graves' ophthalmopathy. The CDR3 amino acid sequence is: CASSLWDKPAFF. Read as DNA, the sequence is TGTGCCAGCAGTTTATGGGATAAGCCAGCTTTCTTT.